Listed below are T cell receptor beta chains from one sample, sequenced in a study of T cell repertoires in cytomegalovirus infection. TCRdb re-called the reads with MiXCR, one entry per CDR3 protein. The repertoire holds roughly 100,000 distinct CDR3 sequences, with more than 15% as singletons. Sequenced: PBMCs. These receptors came from a human donor in good health (CMV status not recorded). Some clones in this sample may be carry-over from other donors' samples. The CDR3 runs from the conserved cysteine through the conserved F or W. The order of the fields is CDR3 length, V gene, clone size, J gene, D gene, CDR3 DNA, CDR3 protein. A D gene is named only where the DNA matches it firmly. Only some rows state a clone size, as once, few, many or a class for expanded clones.

14	TRBV2	few	TRBJ1-5	NA	TGTGCCAGCACCGGCAGGGGAGGGAATCAGCCCCAGCATTTT	CASTGRGGNQPQHF
14	TRBV7-9	many	TRBJ1-1	TRBD1	TGTGCCAGCAGTTACGGGACAGAAGGGACTGAAGCTTTCTTT	CASSYGTEGTEAFF
16	TRBV12-5	NA	TRBJ2-2	NA	TGTGCTAGTGGACCCAGCGCGGTTACAAACACCGGGGAGCTGTTTTTT	CASGPSAVTNTGELFF
14	TRBV6-2/TRBV6-3	few	TRBJ2-4	TRBD2	TGTGGCAGCCGGGCGCGGGGGGCACCCAACATTCAGTACTTC	CGSRARGAPNIQYF
13	TRBV6-2/TRBV6-3	few	TRBJ2-2	NA	TGTGCCAGCAGCATGGACTTTGGCGGGGAGCTGTTTTTT	CASSMDFGGELFF
15	TRBV19	many	TRBJ1-1	TRBD1	TGTGCCAGTAGGATGCGTGGACAGGGGGCGAATGAAGCTTTCTTT	CASRMRGQGANEAFF
13	TRBV5-5	few	TRBJ2-5	NA	TGTGCCAGCAGCTCTACAGGGATCGAGACCCAGTACTTC	CASSSTGIETQYF
14	TRBV7-2	many	TRBJ1-3	NA	TGTGCCAGCAGCCCCGACGGCTCTGGAAACACCATATATTTT	CASSPDGSGNTIYF
19	TRBV6-6	NA	TRBJ1-5	TRBD1	TGTGCCAGCAGTTACCAAGCCCCGGGACAGGGTTATAGCAATCAGCCCCAGCATTTT	CASSYQAPGQGYSNQPQHF
14	TRBV28	few	TRBJ2-7	NA	TGTGCCACCGCACATCCCAGGAGACTCTACGAGCAGTACTTC	CATAHPRRLYEQYF
14	TRBV2	few	TRBJ1-3	NA	TGTGCCAGCAGTGCTTTGGTCTCTGGAAACACCATATATTTT	CASSALVSGNTIYF
13	TRBV12-3/TRBV12-4	NA	TRBJ1-4	TRBD1	TGTGCCAGCAGTTCATTGGACAGGCTGCAACTGTTTTTT	CASSSLDRLQLFF
15	TRBV27	few	TRBJ2-7	NA	TGTGCCAGCAGTTTATCGAGGGGGGGCGAGGACGAGCAGTACTTC	CASSLSRGGEDEQYF
13	TRBV20-1	NA	TRBJ1-1	NA	TGCAGTGCTAGTAGGGCCGGGAACACTGAAGCTTTCTTT	CSASRAGNTEAFF
13	TRBV20-1	NA	TRBJ2-7	NA	TGCAGTGCTAGCTTGGGGACATGGTGGGAGCAGTACTTC	CSASLGTWWEQYF